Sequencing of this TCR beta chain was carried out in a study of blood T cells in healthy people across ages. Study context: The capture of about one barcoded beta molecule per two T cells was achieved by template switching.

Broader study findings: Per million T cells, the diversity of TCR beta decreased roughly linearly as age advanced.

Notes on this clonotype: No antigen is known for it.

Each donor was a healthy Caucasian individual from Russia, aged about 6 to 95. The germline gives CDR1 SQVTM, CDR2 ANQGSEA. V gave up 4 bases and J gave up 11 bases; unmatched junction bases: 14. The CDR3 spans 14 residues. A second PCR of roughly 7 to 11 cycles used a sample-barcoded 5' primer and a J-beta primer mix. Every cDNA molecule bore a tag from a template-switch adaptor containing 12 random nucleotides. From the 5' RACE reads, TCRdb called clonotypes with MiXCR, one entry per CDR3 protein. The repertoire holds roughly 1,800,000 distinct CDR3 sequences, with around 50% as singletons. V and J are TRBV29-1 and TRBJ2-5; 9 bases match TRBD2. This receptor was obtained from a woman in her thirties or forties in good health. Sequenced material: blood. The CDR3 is CSVGLAGGRNEQYF. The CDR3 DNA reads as TGCAGCGTTGGTTTGGCGGGGGGGCGTAATGAGCAGTACTTC.